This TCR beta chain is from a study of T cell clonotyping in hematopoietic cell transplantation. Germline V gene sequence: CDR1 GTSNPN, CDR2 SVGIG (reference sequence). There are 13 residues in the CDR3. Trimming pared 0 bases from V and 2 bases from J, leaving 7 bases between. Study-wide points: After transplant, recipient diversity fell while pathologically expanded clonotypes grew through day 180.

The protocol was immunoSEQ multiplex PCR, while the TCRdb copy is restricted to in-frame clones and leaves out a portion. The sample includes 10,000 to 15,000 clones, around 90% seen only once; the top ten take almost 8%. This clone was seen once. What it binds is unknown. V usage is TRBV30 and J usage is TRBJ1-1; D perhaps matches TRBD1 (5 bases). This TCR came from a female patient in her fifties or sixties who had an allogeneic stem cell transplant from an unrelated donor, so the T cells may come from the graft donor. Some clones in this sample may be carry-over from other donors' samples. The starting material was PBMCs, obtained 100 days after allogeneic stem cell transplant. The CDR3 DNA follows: TGTGCCTGGAGTGTGGGACCCAACACTGAAGCTTTCTTT. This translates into CAWSVGPNTEAFF. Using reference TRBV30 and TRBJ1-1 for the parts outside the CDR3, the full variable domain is SQTIHQWPATLVQPVGSPLSLECTVEGTSNPNLYWYRQAAGRGLQLLFYSVGIGQISSEVPQNLSASRPQDRQFILSSKKLLLSDSGFYLCAWSVGPNTEAFFGQGTRLTVV.